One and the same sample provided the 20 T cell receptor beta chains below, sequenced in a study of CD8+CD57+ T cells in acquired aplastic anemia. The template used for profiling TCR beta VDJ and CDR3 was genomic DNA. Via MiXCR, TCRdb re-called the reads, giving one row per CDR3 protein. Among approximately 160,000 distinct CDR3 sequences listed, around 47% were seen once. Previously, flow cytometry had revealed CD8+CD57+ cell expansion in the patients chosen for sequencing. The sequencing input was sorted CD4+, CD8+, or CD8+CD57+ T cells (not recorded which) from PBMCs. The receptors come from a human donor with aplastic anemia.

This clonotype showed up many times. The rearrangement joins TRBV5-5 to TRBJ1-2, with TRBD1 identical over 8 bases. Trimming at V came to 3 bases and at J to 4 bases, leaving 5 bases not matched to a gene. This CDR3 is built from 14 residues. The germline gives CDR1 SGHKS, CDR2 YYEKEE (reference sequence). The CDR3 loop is CASSSLDRVYGYTF. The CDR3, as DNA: TGTGCCAGCAGCTCCCTGGACAGGGTCTATGGCTACACCTTC. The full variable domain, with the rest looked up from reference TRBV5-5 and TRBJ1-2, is DAGVTQSPTHLIKTRGQQVTLRCSPISGHKSVSWYQQVLGQGPQFIFQYYEKEERGRGNFPDRFSARQFPNYSSELNVNALLLGDSALYLCASSSLDRVYGYTFGSGTRLTVV.

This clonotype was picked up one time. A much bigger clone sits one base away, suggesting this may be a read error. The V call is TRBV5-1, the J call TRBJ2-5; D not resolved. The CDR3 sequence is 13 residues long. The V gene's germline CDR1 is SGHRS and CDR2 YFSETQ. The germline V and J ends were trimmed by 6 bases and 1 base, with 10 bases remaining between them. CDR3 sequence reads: CASIPGSQETQYF. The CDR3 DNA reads TGCGCCAGCATCCCCGGGTCCCAAGAGACCCAGTACTTC.

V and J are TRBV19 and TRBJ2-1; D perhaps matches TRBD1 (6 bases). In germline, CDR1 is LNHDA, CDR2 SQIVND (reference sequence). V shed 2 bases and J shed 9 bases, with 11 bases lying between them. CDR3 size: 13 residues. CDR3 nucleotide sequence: TGTGCCAGTAGTATAATGGGGGCAGGTGAGCAGTTCTTC. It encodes CASSIMGAGEQFF.

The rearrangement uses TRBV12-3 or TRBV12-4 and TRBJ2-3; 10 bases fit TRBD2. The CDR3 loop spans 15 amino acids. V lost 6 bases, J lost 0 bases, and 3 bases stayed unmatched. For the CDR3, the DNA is TGTGCCAGCAGAATTAGCGGGGGGAGCACAGATACGCAGTATTTT. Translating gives CASRISGGSTDTQYF.

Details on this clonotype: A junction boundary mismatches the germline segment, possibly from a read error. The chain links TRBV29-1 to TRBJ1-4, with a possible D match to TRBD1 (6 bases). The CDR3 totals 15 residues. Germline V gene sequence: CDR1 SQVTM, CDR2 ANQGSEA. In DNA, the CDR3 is TGCAGCGCCAGGGGTACAGTGGAGACTAATGAAAAGCTGTTTTTT. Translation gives CSARGTVETNEKLFF.

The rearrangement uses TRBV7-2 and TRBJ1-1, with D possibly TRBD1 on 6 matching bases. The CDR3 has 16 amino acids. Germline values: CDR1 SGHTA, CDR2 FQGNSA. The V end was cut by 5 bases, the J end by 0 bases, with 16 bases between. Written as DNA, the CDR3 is TGTGCCAGCAGCCCCCAAGGTCAGGGGTTGAACACTGAAGCTTTCTTT. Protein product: CASSPQGQGLNTEAFF. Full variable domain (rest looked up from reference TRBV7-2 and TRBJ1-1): GAGVSQSPSNKVTEKGKDVELRCDPISGHTALYWYRQSLGQGLEFLIYFQGNSAPDKSGLPSDRFSAERTGGSVSTLTIQRTQQEDSAVYLCASSPQGQGLNTEAFFGQGTRLTVV.

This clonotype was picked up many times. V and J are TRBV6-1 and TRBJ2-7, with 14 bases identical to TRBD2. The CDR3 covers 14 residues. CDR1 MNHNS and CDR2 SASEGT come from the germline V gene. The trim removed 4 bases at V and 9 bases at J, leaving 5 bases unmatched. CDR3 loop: CASSAGTSGSVQYV. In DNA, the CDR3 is TGTGCCAGCAGTGCAGGGACTAGCGGGAGTGTGCAGTACGTC.

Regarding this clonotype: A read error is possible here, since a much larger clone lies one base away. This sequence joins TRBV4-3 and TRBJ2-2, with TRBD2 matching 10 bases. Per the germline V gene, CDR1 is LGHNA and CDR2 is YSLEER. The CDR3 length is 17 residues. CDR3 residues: CASGQETSGTYTGELFF. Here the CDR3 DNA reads TGCGCCAGCGGCCAAGAAACTAGCGGGACGTACACCGGGGAGCTGTTTTTT.

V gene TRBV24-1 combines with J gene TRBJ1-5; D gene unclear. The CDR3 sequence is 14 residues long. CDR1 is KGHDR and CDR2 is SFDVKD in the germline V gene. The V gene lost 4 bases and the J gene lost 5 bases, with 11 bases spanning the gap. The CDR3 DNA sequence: TGTGCCACCAGTGAAAATGAATCTGATCAGCCCCAGCATTTT. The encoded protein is CATSENESDQPQHF.

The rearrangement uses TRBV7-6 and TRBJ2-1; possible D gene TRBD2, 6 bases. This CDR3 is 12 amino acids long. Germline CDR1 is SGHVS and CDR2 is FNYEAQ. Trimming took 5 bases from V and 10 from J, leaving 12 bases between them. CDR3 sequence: CASSASGSEQFF. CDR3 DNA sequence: TGTGCCAGCAGCGCCAGCGGGTCGGAGCAGTTCTTC.

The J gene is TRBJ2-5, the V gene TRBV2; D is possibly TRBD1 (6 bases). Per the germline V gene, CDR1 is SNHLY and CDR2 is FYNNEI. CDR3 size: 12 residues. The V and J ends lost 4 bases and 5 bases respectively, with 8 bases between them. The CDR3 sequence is CASSATGETQYF. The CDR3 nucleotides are TGTGCCAGCAGTGCAACAGGGGAGACCCAGTACTTC. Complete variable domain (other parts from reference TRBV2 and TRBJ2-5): EPEVTQTPSHQVTQMGQEVILRCVPISNHLYFYWYRQILGQKVEFLVSFYNNEISEKSEIFDDQFSVERPDGSNFTLKIRSTKLEDSAMYFCASSATGETQYFGPGTRLLVL.

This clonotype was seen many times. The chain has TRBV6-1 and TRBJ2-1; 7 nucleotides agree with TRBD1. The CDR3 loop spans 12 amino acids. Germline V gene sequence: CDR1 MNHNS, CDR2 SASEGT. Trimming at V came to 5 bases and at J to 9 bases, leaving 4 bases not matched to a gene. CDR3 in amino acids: CASSRTGIEQFF. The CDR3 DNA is TGTGCCAGCAGTCGGACAGGCATTGAGCAGTTCTTC.

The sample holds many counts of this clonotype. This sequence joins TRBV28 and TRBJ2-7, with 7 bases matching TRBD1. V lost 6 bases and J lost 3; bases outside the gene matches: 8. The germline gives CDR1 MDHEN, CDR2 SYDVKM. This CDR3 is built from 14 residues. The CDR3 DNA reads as TGTGCCAGCAGACCCGGGACAGAAAACTACGAGCAGTACGTC. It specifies CASRPGTENYEQYV.

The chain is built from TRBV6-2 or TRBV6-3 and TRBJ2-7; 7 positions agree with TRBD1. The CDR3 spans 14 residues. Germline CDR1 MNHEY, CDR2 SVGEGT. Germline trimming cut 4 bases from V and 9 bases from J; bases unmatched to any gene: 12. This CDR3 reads CASSCQWSPGGQYV. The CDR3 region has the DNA TGTGCCAGCAGTTGCCAATGGTCGCCAGGGGGGCAGTACGTC.

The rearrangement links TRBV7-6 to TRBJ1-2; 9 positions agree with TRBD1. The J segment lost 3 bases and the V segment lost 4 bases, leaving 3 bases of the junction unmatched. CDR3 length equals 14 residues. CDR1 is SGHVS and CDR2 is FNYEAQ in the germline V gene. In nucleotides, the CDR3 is TGTGCCAGCAGCTCCCGACAGGGGGACTATGGCTACACCTTC. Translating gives CASSSRQGDYGYTF.

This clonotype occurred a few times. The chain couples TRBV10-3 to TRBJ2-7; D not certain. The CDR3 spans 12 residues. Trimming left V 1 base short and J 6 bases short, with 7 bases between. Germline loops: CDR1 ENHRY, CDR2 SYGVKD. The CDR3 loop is CAISEFSSEQYF. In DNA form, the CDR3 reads TGTGCCATCAGTGAGTTTAGCTCCGAGCAGTACTTC.

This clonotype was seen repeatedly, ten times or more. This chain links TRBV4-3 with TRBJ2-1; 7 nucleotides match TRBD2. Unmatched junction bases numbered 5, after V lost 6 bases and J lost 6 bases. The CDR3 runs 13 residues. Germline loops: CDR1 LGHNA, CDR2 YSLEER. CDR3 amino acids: CASSPGLVNEQFF. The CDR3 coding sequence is TGCGCCAGCAGTCCCGGACTAGTCAATGAGCAGTTCTTC.

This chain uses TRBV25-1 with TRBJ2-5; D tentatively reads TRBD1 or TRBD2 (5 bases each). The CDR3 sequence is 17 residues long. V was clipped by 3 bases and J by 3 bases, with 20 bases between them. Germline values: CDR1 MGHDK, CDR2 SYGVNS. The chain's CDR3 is CASSEGRQSVGEETQYF. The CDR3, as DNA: TGTGCCAGCAGTGAGGGCCGCCAGTCGGTGGGGGAAGAGACCCAGTACTTC.

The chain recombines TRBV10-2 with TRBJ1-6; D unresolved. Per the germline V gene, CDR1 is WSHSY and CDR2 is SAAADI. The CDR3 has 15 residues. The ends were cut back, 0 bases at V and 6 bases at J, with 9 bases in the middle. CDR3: CASSESMAANSPLHF. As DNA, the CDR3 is TGCGCCAGCAGTGAGTCGATGGCAGCTAATTCACCCCTCCACTTT.

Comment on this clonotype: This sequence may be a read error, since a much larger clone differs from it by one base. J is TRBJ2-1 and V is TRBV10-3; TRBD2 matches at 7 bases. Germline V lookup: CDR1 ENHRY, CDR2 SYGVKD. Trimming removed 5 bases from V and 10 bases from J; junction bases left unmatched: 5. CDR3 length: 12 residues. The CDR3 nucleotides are TGTGCCATCAGTCCGACTAGCTTCGAGCAGTTCTTC. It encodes CAISPTSFEQFF.